Below, 21 T cell receptor beta chains from the same sample are listed, as sequenced in a study of blood T cells in healthy people across ages. Using a J-beta primer mix together with a sample-barcoded 5' primer, a second PCR was run for roughly 6 to 12 cycles. MiXCR, run by TCRdb on the 5' RACE reads, gives a single entry per CDR3 protein. The table has more than 700,000 distinct CDR3 sequences, 46% seen once. Sequenced sample: blood. These receptors all stem from a man aged 80 or over in good health.

This chain connects TRBV28 to TRBJ2-2; 9 bases align to TRBD2. V gave up 6 bases and J gave up 5 bases; unmatched junction bases: 7. The CDR3 length is 15 residues. The V gene's germline CDR1 is MDHEN and CDR2 SYDVKM. DNA of the CDR3: TGTGCCAGCAGCCCAAGCGGGAGGATAACCGGGGAGCTGTTTTTT. This codes for CASSPSGRITGELFF.

The chain couples TRBV27 to TRBJ1-2; no definite D call. This CDR3 contains 13 residues. Trimming removed 5 bases from V and 3 bases from J, with 10 bases in between. Germline V lookup: CDR1 MNHEY, CDR2 SMNVEV (reference sequence). The CDR3 sequence: CASSAVRDYGYTF. CDR3 nucleotide sequence: TGTGCCAGCAGTGCGGTCAGAGACTATGGCTACACCTTC.

This clonotype was seen once. This chain connects TRBV28 to TRBJ2-3; a weak D match, TRBD2 (7 bases). Germline CDR1 reads MDHEN; CDR2 reads SYDVKM. Trimming pared 6 bases from V and 3 bases from J, leaving 19 bases between. The CDR3 has 16 amino acids. The CDR3 sequence: CASSTLGGGRTDTQYF. CDR3 coding DNA: TGTGCCAGCAGCACCCTAGGGGGGGGGCGTACAGATACGCAGTATTTT.

The genes are TRBV20-1 and TRBJ1-6, with a possible D match to TRBD1 (6 bases). V lost 5 bases, J lost 10 bases, and 21 bases lay in between. The CDR3 spans 15 residues. Germline V CDR1 and CDR2: DFQATT, SNEGSKA (reference sequence). CDR3 sequence (DNA): TGCAGTGCTCCCGACCGGGACATTCCGTCCTCACCCCTCCACTTT. Translated, it gives CSAPDRDIPSSPLHF.

The V call is TRBV5-1, the J call TRBJ2-3; no clear D. Trimming shortened V by 1 base and J by 1 base, and 10 bases separated the two germline ends. From germline, CDR1 is SGHRS and CDR2 YFSETQ. The CDR3 sequence is 15 residues long. CDR3 in amino acids: CASSLIGPGTDTQYF. CDR3 sequence (DNA): TGCGCCAGCAGCTTGATAGGGCCCGGCACAGATACGCAGTATTTT.

The V and J genes are TRBV24-1 and TRBJ1-1, with 10 bases matching TRBD1. The CDR3 is made up of 16 amino acids. J was trimmed by 5 bases and V by 7 bases; bases with no gene match: 12. CDR1 KGHDR and CDR2 SFDVKD come from the germline V gene. CDR3 nucleotide sequence: TGTGCCACCAGACCAGCAGGACAGGGGGATACGACTGAAGCTTTCTTT. Translating gives CATRPAGQGDTTEAFF.

This chain joins TRBV6-2 or TRBV6-3 and TRBJ2-5; possible D gene TRBD2, 6 bases. The germline V gene encodes CDR1 MNHEY and CDR2 SVGEGT. CDR3 length: 14 amino acids. V lost 2 bases and J 1 base, leaving 8 bases between the germline ends. This CDR3 is CASSYVSGQETQYF. The DNA for the CDR3 is TGTGCCAGCAGTTACGTTAGCGGCCAAGAGACCCAGTACTTC.

The chain is built from TRBV6-5 and TRBJ2-3; D call uncertain. CDR3 length: 11 amino acids. Germline V gene lookup returns CDR1 MNHEY and CDR2 SVGAGI. Trimming left V 7 bases short and J 8 bases short, with 10 bases between. CDR3 in amino acids: CASTLGFTQYF. The CDR3 DNA sequence: TGTGCCAGCACATTAGGGTTTACGCAGTATTTT.

The V and J genes are TRBV4-2 and TRBJ2-7, with 7 bases matching TRBD1. The CDR3 extends over 15 amino acids. The germline gives CDR1 LGHNA, CDR2 YNFKEQ. V trimming: 0 bases; J trimming: 0 bases; junction bases outside the gene matches: 2. The CDR3 DNA is TGTGCCAGCAGCCAAGATTGGACAGGCTCCTACGAGCAGTACTTC. It translates to CASSQDWTGSYEQYF.

This sequence joins TRBV20-1 and TRBJ2-1; the match to TRBD2 covers 12 bases. The length of the CDR3 is 17 residues. J was trimmed by 0 bases and V by 2 bases; bases with no gene match: 5. The germline CDR1 and CDR2 sequences are DFQATT and SNEGSKA (reference sequence). The CDR3 nucleotides read TGCAGTGCTAGAAGGACTAGCGGGGAAAGCTCCTACAATGAGCAGTTCTTC. This gives the protein CSARRTSGESSYNEQFF.

The chain has TRBV3-1 and TRBJ2-6, with TRBD2 as a possible D gene (5 bases). Germline-derived CDR1 and CDR2 are LGHDT and YNNKEL (reference sequence). The CDR3 length is 15 residues. Trimming pared 0 bases from V and 3 bases from J, leaving 6 bases between. CDR3 residues: CASSQDRDGANVLTF. The CDR3, as DNA: TGTGCCAGCAGCCAAGACCGGGATGGGGCCAACGTCCTGACTTTC.

The V call is TRBV30, the J call TRBJ2-3; a possible D gene is TRBD1 (6 bases). This CDR3 is 13 amino acids long. Germline V gene sequence: CDR1 GTSNPN, CDR2 SVGIG (reference sequence). Between the trimmed V and J ends, which lost 2 bases and 9 bases, there was a span of 15 bases. CDR3 protein: CAWSSHRERTQYF. CDR3 DNA sequence: TGTGCCTGGAGTAGTCACAGGGAGCGGACGCAGTATTTT.

A note on this clonotype: The junction departs from the called germline gene at one end, perhaps through a read error. The chain couples TRBV15 to TRBJ2-3, with TRBD2 matching 8 bases. The CDR3 runs to 16 residues. The germline V gene encodes CDR1 LNHNV and CDR2 YYDKDF (reference sequence). The CDR3 nucleotides are TGCGCCACCAGCAGAGATCGTAGCGGGGTGGGGGATACGCAGTATTTT. Translated: CATSRDRSGVGDTQYF.

The gene calls are TRBV20-1 and TRBJ2-3, with 8 bases lining up with TRBD2. From germline, CDR1 is DFQATT and CDR2 SNEGSKA (reference sequence). The CDR3 contains 16 residues. With 1 base clipped from V and 1 base from J, the junction kept 7 bases outside the gene matches. The CDR3 region has the DNA TGCAGTGCTAGAGGGGGGCGGGAGGCCCGCACAGATACGCAGTATTTT. Translated: CSARGGREARTDTQYF.

V usage is TRBV29-1 and J usage is TRBJ2-5, with 13 bases aligning to TRBD2. Germline V gene lookup returns CDR1 SQVTM and CDR2 ANQGSEA. Trimming took 3 bases from V and 0 from J; bases not matched to a gene: 1. CDR3 length equals 15 residues. In nucleotides, the CDR3 is TGCAGCGTTGATACTAGCGGGAGGGACCAAGAGACCCAGTACTTC. Residues: CSVDTSGRDQETQYF.

The chain combines TRBV27 with TRBJ2-1; no firm D call. V lost 2 bases and J lost 10, with 9 bases in between. Germline CDR1 reads MNHEY; CDR2 reads SMNVEV (reference sequence). The CDR3 is 12 residues long. CDR3 region: CASSLMTPEQFF. The CDR3, as DNA: TGTGCCAGCAGTTTAATGACGCCGGAGCAGTTCTTC.

The genes are TRBV6-2 or TRBV6-3 and TRBJ2-1; TRBD2 agrees at 8 bases. This CDR3 comprises 15 residues. CDR1 is MNHEY, CDR2 SVGEGT, per germline. V gave up 5 bases and J gave up 3 bases; unmatched junction bases: 6. CDR3 region: CASSPRTSHYNEQFF. In DNA, the CDR3 is TGTGCCAGCAGTCCGAGGACTAGCCACTACAATGAGCAGTTCTTC.

This clonotype has just a few counts. The chain employs TRBV10-3 and TRBJ2-5; 9 bases match TRBD1. Germline-derived CDR1 and CDR2 are ENHRY and SYGVKD. V trimming: 4 bases; J trimming: 9 bases; junction bases outside the gene matches: 12. The CDR3 is 15 amino acids. CDR3 loop: CAISATITGGEAQYF. The DNA of the CDR3 is TGTGCCATCAGTGCTACGATTACAGGGGGCGAGGCCCAGTACTTC.

The V call is TRBV3-1, the J call TRBJ2-4, with D perhaps matching TRBD1 or TRBD2 (5 bases each). The J call may be incorrect, as the DNA end agrees better with TRBJ2-7. Germline V gene sequence: CDR1 LGHDT, CDR2 YNNKEL (reference sequence). The CDR3 is made up of 14 amino acids. This chain's CDR3 is CASSQVLGAYEQYF. In DNA, the CDR3 is TGTGCCAGCAGCCAAGTCCTCGGGGCGTACGAGCAGTACTTC.

A few counts support this clonotype. The chain carries TRBV12-3 or TRBV12-4 and TRBJ1-6; TRBD1 might be the D (5 bases). CDR3 length: 14 residues. Trimming took off 3 bases at V and 9 bases at J, with 12 bases between the two ends. CDR3 coding DNA: TGTGCCAGCAGTTTGGCGGGGCAAGGTTCACCCCTCCACTTT. It specifies CASSLAGQGSPLHF.

This clonotype appeared once. The chain recombines TRBV20-1 with TRBJ1-1; D may be TRBD1 (6 bases). Germline V gene lookup returns CDR1 DFQATT and CDR2 SNEGSKA (reference sequence). V lost 0 bases and J 10 bases, leaving 12 bases between the germline ends. The CDR3 totals 12 residues. The CDR3 region has the DNA TGCAGTGCTAGAGATCAGGGGACTAGAGCTTTCTTT. Encoded protein: CSARDQGTRAFF.